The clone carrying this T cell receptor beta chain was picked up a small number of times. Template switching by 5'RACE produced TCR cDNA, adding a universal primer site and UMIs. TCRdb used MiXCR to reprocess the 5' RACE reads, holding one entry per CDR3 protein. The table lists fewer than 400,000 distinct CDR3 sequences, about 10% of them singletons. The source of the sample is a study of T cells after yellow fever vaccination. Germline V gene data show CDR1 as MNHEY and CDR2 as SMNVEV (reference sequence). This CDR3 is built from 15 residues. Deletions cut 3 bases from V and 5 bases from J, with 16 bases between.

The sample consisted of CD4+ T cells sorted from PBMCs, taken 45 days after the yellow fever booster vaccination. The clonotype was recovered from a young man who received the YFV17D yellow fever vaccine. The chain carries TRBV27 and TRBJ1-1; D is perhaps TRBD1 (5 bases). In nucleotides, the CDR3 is TGTGCCAGCAGTTTCCTAGGGGCTCGAACAACTGAAGCTTTCTTT. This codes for CASSFLGARTTEAFF.